The 17 T cell receptor beta chains reported below all come from one sample, sequenced in a study of blood T cell repertoires in COVID-19. This table comes from immunoSEQ multiplex PCR, and its TCRdb copy is limited to in-frame clones, with some not included. The sample records some 210,000 clones, around 86% being singletons. Sequenced input: peripheral blood. Receptors originate from a man aged 55-75 years who had recovered from COVID-19.

This chain links TRBV5-1 with TRBJ2-3; TRBD2 might be the D (7 bases). Trimming cost V 4 bases and J 9 bases, with 12 bases left between them. CDR1 is SGHRS, CDR2 YFSETQ, per germline. The CDR3 extends over 12 amino acids. The CDR3: CASSPEGGTQYF. In DNA, the CDR3 is TGCGCCAGCAGCCCGGAGGGGGGGACGCAGTATTTT.

The chain is built from TRBV6-5 and TRBJ1-2; perhaps TRBD1 as D (6 bases). Germline-derived CDR1 and CDR2 are MNHEY and SVGAGI. The CDR3 is 11 residues long. V was pared by 7 bases and J by 6 bases, with 9 bases between. In DNA form, the CDR3 reads TGTGCCAGCACCCAGGGGAATGGCTACACCTTC. It codes for CASTQGNGYTF.

The chain has TRBV3-1 (or the pseudogene TRBV3-2) and TRBJ2-3; possibly TRBD1 for D (5 bases). Looked up from germline, CDR1 is LGHDT and CDR2 is YNNKEL (reference sequence). The CDR3 has 14 amino acids. Trimming removed 2 bases from V and 2 bases from J, with 8 bases in between. The CDR3 region is CASSQIQATDTQYF. DNA of the CDR3: TGTGCCAGCAGCCAAATACAGGCCACAGATACGCAGTATTTT.

This sequence joins TRBV2 and TRBJ1-2, with D perhaps matching TRBD1 (6 bases). The V end lost 6 bases, the J end lost 6 bases, and 20 bases lay between the germline ends. The length of the CDR3 is 15 residues. Germline-derived CDR1 and CDR2 are SNHLY and FYNNEI. The CDR3 DNA is TGTGCCAGCAGGACCGGGACACCTCAACTCGATGGCTACACCTTC. Translated: CASRTGTPQLDGYTF.

This chain joins TRBV6-2 or TRBV6-3 and TRBJ2-7; 7 positions agree with TRBD1. This CDR3 comprises 17 residues. The V gene's germline CDR1 is MNHEY and CDR2 SVGEGT. Trimming removed 2 bases from V and 6 bases from J; junction bases left unmatched: 16. Here the CDR3 DNA reads TGTGCCAGCAGTTACACCGCCGGGACAGCCATTTTCCTCGAGCAGTACTTC. Protein product: CASSYTAGTAIFLEQYF.

The CDR3 spells CASSPWQSNTEAFF. In DNA, the CDR3 is TGTGCCAGCTCACCGTGGCAGTCGAACACTGAAGCTTTCTTT. J is TRBJ1-1 and V is TRBV18; D gene unclear. Germline V CDR1 and CDR2: KGHSH, LQKENI. The CDR3 sequence is 14 residues long. V was pared by 3 bases and J by 1 base, with 9 bases between. The variable domain in full, completed from reference TRBV18 and TRBJ1-1, reads NAGVMQNPRHLVRRRGQEARLRCSPMKGHSHVYWYRQLPEEGLKFMVYLQKENIIDESGMPKERFSAEFPKEGPSILRIQQVVRGDSAAYFCASSPWQSNTEAFFGQGTRLTVV.

The chain couples TRBV29-1 to TRBJ2-2, with 8 bases lining up with TRBD1. This CDR3 is built from 15 residues. The germline CDR1 and CDR2 sequences are SQVTM and ANQGSEA. With 7 bases clipped from V and 4 bases from J, the junction kept 11 bases outside the gene matches. The CDR3 here is CSGRGTGGGTGELFF. The CDR3 DNA is TGCAGCGGACGGGGAACAGGGGGTGGCACCGGGGAGCTGTTTTTT.

J is TRBJ1-1 and V is TRBV27; 8 bases line up with TRBD1. The CDR3 runs to 13 residues. In germline, CDR1 is MNHEY, CDR2 SMNVEV (reference sequence). V was clipped by 6 bases and J by 4 bases; unmatched bases: 4. The DNA of the CDR3 is TGTGCCAGCAGGGATACAGGGGGCACTGAAGCTTTCTTT. As protein: CASRDTGGTEAFF.

The genes are TRBV3-1 (or the pseudogene TRBV3-2) and TRBJ2-1; D might be TRBD1 (6 bases). Per germline, CDR1 LGHDT and CDR2 YNNKEL (reference sequence). There are 16 residues in the CDR3. V was shortened by 4 bases and J by 5 bases, with 18 bases between the two germline ends. The CDR3 DNA follows: TGTGCCAGCAGCCCCCGGCGTACAGGGACAAACAATGAGCAGTTCTTC. It codes for CASSPRRTGTNNEQFF.

The chain links TRBV6-5 to TRBJ2-5; tentatively, D is TRBD2 (5 bases). Trimming left V 5 bases short and J 2 bases short, with 9 bases between. The CDR3 totals 13 residues. From germline, CDR1 is MNHEY and CDR2 SVGAGI. The CDR3 here is CASSTQRQETQYF. Written as DNA, the CDR3 is TGTGCCAGCAGTACTCAGCGGCAAGAGACCCAGTACTTC.

The genes are TRBV3-1 (or the pseudogene TRBV3-2) and TRBJ2-3; TRBD2 aligns across 11 bases. Losses at the gene ends were 0 bases for V and 2 bases for J; bases not matched to a gene: 7. The CDR3 runs to 18 residues. Germline CDR1 and CDR2: LGHDT and YNNKEL (reference sequence). This CDR3 is CASSQERLAGGFTDTQYF. Written as DNA, the CDR3 is TGTGCCAGCAGCCAAGAGCGGCTAGCGGGGGGTTTCACAGATACGCAGTATTTT.

The chain uses TRBV6-1 and TRBJ2-7; 9 bases are shared with TRBD2. The CDR3 has 14 residues. The junction had 3 bases not matched to a gene; V was cut back by 3 bases and J by 3 bases. CDR1 is MNHNS, CDR2 SASEGT, per germline. Here the CDR3 reads CASSEASGIYEQYF. DNA for the CDR3: TGTGCCAGCAGTGAGGCTAGCGGGATCTACGAGCAGTACTTC.

This clone was recorded only once. The chain has TRBV6-5 and TRBJ2-2; 7 bases fit TRBD2. Germline V gene sequence: CDR1 MNHEY, CDR2 SVGAGI. V shed 7 bases and J 5 bases; nucleotides not matched to a gene: 10. The CDR3 runs to 15 residues. The chain's CDR3 is CASTLNGGLTGELFF. In nucleotides, the CDR3 is TGTGCCAGCACACTCAACGGGGGGTTGACCGGGGAGCTGTTTTTT.

The chain combines TRBV5-1 with TRBJ1-4, with a weak D call TRBD1 (5 bases). The V end was cut by 5 bases, the J end by 8 bases, with 16 bases between. The CDR3 is 14 amino acids. In germline, CDR1 is SGHRS, CDR2 YFSETQ. CDR3 nucleotides: TGCGCCAGCAGACCAGGGTATGGTAACGAAAAACTGTTTTTT. The encoded protein is CASRPGYGNEKLFF.

The V gene is TRBV5-6, the J gene TRBJ1-4; D perhaps matches TRBD1 (5 bases). V was clipped by 2 bases and J by 8 bases, with 16 bases between them. This CDR3 is 15 amino acids long. Per the germline V gene, CDR1 is SGHDT and CDR2 is YYEEEE. This chain's CDR3 is CASSFDSGIGEKLFF. The DNA for the CDR3 is TGTGCCAGCAGCTTTGACAGTGGGATAGGAGAAAAACTGTTTTTT.

The CDR3 spells CASSSPRNEQFF. The CDR3 coding sequence is TGTGCCAGCAGCTCCCCGCGGAATGAGCAGTTCTTC. The genes are TRBV5-4 and TRBJ2-1; D is ambiguous. CDR1 SGHNT and CDR2 YYREEE come from the germline V gene (reference sequence). This CDR3 contains 12 residues. V lost 3 bases to trimming and J lost 7 bases, with 8 bases between them. The whole variable domain, filled in from reference TRBV5-4 and TRBJ2-1, reads ETGVTQSPTHLIKTRGQQVTLRCSSQSGHNTVSWYQQALGQGPQFIFQYYREEENGRGNFPPRFSGLQFPNYSSELNVNALELDDSALYLCASSSPRNEQFFGPGTRLTVL.

This chain links TRBV7-3 with TRBJ2-3; a possible D gene is TRBD1 (6 bases). CDR3 length equals 16 residues. V dropped 5 bases and J dropped 2 bases, with 17 bases sitting between them. CDR1 is SGHTA, CDR2 FQGTGA, per germline. The CDR3 bases are TGTGCCAGCAGCGCCGGGACATATGAAACCACAGATACGCAGTATTTT. This sequence encodes CASSAGTYETTDTQYF.